Listed here is a single T cell receptor beta chain. Its matching antigen is unknown. This specimen belongs to a study of T cells after yellow fever vaccination. On the study more broadly: Any fraction with a low cell number was prepared using SMART-Seq v4 Ultra Low Input.

Study-wide points: Of the clonotypes, a small share occurred in both CD4 and CD8 compartments.

Each CDR3 protein is one row after TCRdb ran MiXCR on the 5' RACE reads. In the table there are 620,000 or so distinct CDR3 sequences, roughly a sixth of which are singletons. The length of the CDR3 is 16 residues. The V gene lost 7 bases and the J gene lost 2 bases, with 19 bases spanning the gap. V and J are TRBV12-3 or TRBV12-4 and TRBJ2-3; D tentatively fits TRBD1 or TRBD2 (5 bases each). This sequence was found in a young man who received the YFV17D yellow fever vaccine. Sequenced here: PBMCs, sampled 5 days after the first yellow fever vaccination. Here the CDR3 DNA reads TGTGCCAGCATTCTGGGGGTGCGGGCCGACACAGATACGCAGTATTTT. Its translation is CASILGVRADTDTQYF.